A single sample is the source of the 22 T cell receptor beta chains below, sequenced in a study of blood T cell repertoires in COVID-19. TCRdb's table, derived via immunoSEQ multiplex PCR, lists solely in-frame clones and lacks some. The data contain 200,000 to 250,000 clones, about 94% of them singletons. Sequenced sample: peripheral blood. All receptors derive from a man in his 60s with COVID-19, enrolled during active disease.

The chain joins TRBV19 to TRBJ1-1, with D maybe TRBD1 (6 bases). The V end lost 9 bases, the J end lost 0 bases, and 20 bases lay between the germline ends. Germline V lookup: CDR1 LNHDA, CDR2 SQIVND (reference sequence). CDR3 length: 16 amino acids. CDR3 protein: CASRGRGNPLNTEAFF. CDR3 DNA sequence: TGTGCCAGCAGAGGTAGGGGGAATCCTTTGAACACTGAAGCTTTCTTT.

The table lists this clone with a count of one. CDR3 DNA sequence: TGTGCCAGCAGCTTGGGGCAGCCGGGAGGTGGAAACACCATATATTTT. Protein: CASSLGQPGGGNTIYF. The chain has TRBV7-9 and TRBJ1-3; TRBD1 is a possible D gene (5 bases). From germline, CDR1 is SEHNR and CDR2 FQNEAQ (reference sequence). CDR3 length: 16 amino acids. Trimming removed 3 bases from V and 3 bases from J, with 15 bases in between.

The chain joins TRBV7-2 to TRBJ1-2; unclear D gene. The CDR3 contains 14 residues. The germline V gene has CDR1 SGHTA and CDR2 FQGNSA. V was clipped by 2 bases and J by 4 bases, with 11 bases between them. The CDR3 protein is CASSLSNTLYGYTF. Written as DNA, the CDR3 is TGTGCCAGCAGCTTATCCAATACTCTCTATGGCTACACCTTC.

V usage is TRBV30 and J usage is TRBJ1-1, with 7 positions matching TRBD1. Germline V gene data show CDR1 as GTSNPN and CDR2 as SVGIG (reference sequence). V lost 3 bases, J lost 5 bases, and 9 bases stayed unmatched. The CDR3 consists of 14 residues. Here the CDR3 DNA reads TGTGCCTGGAGGGCACCAGGGGGAAGGACTGAAGCTTTCTTT. Its protein product is CAWRAPGGRTEAFF.

This chain connects TRBV5-1 to TRBJ2-7; D possibly corresponds to TRBD2 (6 bases). The CDR3 totals 16 residues. Trimming shortened V by 4 bases and J by 4 bases, and 21 bases separated the two germline ends. CDR1 and CDR2 from the germline V gene are SGHRS and YFSETQ. This CDR3 is CASSPGGRGPTYEQYF. CDR3 in DNA: TGCGCCAGCAGCCCCGGGGGACGGGGCCCAACATACGAGCAGTACTTC.

V and J are TRBV18 and TRBJ1-6, with 9 positions matching TRBD1. CDR1 and CDR2 (germline): KGHSH, LQKENI. J gave up 7 bases and V 3 bases, and 7 bases lay outside the gene matches. The CDR3 length is 16 residues. CDR3 protein: CASSPPGQGRNSPLHF. The CDR3 DNA is TGTGCCAGCTCACCTCCGGGACAGGGAAGAAATTCACCCCTCCACTTT.

The CDR3 protein is CASRKTGSSTDTQYF. CDR3 nucleotide sequence: TGTGCCAGCAGAAAAACAGGGAGCAGCACAGATACGCAGTATTTT. The gene calls are TRBV2 and TRBJ2-3; tentatively, D is TRBD1 (6 bases). The CDR3 covers 15 residues. The ends were cut back, 6 bases at V and 0 bases at J, with 13 bases in the middle. The germline V gene has CDR1 SNHLY and CDR2 FYNNEI.

The V and J genes are TRBV19 and TRBJ2-5; 9 bases line up with TRBD1. Germline CDR1 LNHDA, CDR2 SQIVND (reference sequence). This CDR3 comprises 16 residues. V lost 4 bases, J lost 3 bases, and 9 bases stayed unmatched. CDR3 nucleotides: TGTGCCAGTAGTACCTCCGGGACAGGGATAAAAGAGACCCAGTACTTC. It codes for CASSTSGTGIKETQYF.

V usage is TRBV3-1 (or the pseudogene TRBV3-2) and J usage is TRBJ1-2; D may be TRBD1 (5 bases). This CDR3 is 14 amino acids long. Germline values: CDR1 LGHDT, CDR2 YNNKEL (reference sequence). V was cut by 6 bases and J by 0 bases, with 11 bases left in between. The CDR3 spells CASRADRPNYGYTF. Written as DNA, the CDR3 is TGTGCCAGCAGGGCTGACAGACCTAACTATGGCTACACCTTC.

This sequence joins TRBV28 and TRBJ1-4, with TRBD1 identical over 7 bases. This CDR3 spans 15 amino acids. Germline CDR1 reads MDHEN; CDR2 reads SYDVKM. After removal of 5 bases from V and 8 bases from J, the junction contained 11 bases not matched to a gene. CDR3 in amino acids: CASSIGQARWEKLFF. CDR3 DNA: TGTGCCAGCAGTATCGGACAGGCCAGGTGGGAAAAACTGTTTTTT.

The V gene is TRBV5-1, the J gene TRBJ2-2; 9 bases fit TRBD2. The germline V gene encodes CDR1 SGHRS and CDR2 YFSETQ. The ends lost 4 bases at V and 1 base at J; junction bases unmatched: 5. This CDR3 is 16 amino acids long. In DNA form, the CDR3 reads TGCGCCAGCAGCGCCCTACTAGCGGGGAACACCGGGGAGCTGTTTTTT. As protein: CASSALLAGNTGELFF.

This sequence joins TRBV7-2 and TRBJ2-7, with TRBD2 matching 9 bases. V trimming: 0 bases; J trimming: 0 bases; junction bases outside the gene matches: 9. CDR1 is SGHTA and CDR2 is FQGNSA in the germline V gene. CDR3 length: 18 amino acids. The CDR3 region has the DNA TGTGCCAGCAGCTTAGCGCTAGGCACTAGCGGGTTCTCCTACGAGCAGTACTTC. Translation: CASSLALGTSGFSYEQYF. Full variable domain (rest looked up from reference TRBV7-2 and TRBJ2-7): GAGVSQSPSNKVTEKGKDVELRCDPISGHTALYWYRQSLGQGLEFLIYFQGNSAPDKSGLPSDRFSAERTGGSVSTLTIQRTQQEDSAVYLCASSLALGTSGFSYEQYFGPGTRLTVT.

V and J are TRBV27 and TRBJ1-1, with D hard to call. The CDR3 has 14 amino acids. CDR1 is MNHEY and CDR2 is SMNVEV in the germline V gene (reference sequence). Trimming cost V 0 bases and J 0 bases, with 5 bases left between them. The CDR3 coding sequence is TGTGCCAGCAGTTTATCTGCTATGAACACTGAAGCTTTCTTT. Translation: CASSLSAMNTEAFF.

The J gene is TRBJ2-5, the V gene TRBV7-2; perhaps TRBD2 as D (6 bases). Germline-derived CDR1 and CDR2 are SGHTA and FQGNSA. CDR3 length: 14 residues. V lost 5 bases and J lost 0, with 10 bases in between. CDR3 DNA sequence: TGTGCCAGCAGCCCTGGGAGGAACCAAGAGACCCAGTACTTC. Translating it yields CASSPGRNQETQYF.

J is TRBJ2-1 and V is TRBV5-1, with a tentative D call TRBD2 (5 bases). Between the trimmed V and J ends, which lost 0 bases and 10 bases, there was a span of 11 bases. CDR3 length equals 13 residues. CDR1 is SGHRS, CDR2 YFSETQ, per germline. The CDR3 protein is CASSLASGWEQFF. CDR3 in DNA: TGCGCCAGCAGCTTGGCTTCGGGATGGGAGCAGTTCTTC.

This chain connects TRBV7-2 to TRBJ1-2; TRBD1 might be the D (6 bases). The CDR3 length is 14 residues. The germline CDR1 and CDR2 sequences are SGHTA and FQGNSA. The ends were cut back, 1 base at V and 5 bases at J, with 11 bases in the middle. The CDR3 loop is CASSLEARGYGYTF. The CDR3 coding sequence is TGTGCCAGCAGCTTAGAGGCCAGGGGTTATGGCTACACCTTC.

The chain uses TRBV6-2 or TRBV6-3 and TRBJ2-2; the match to TRBD1 covers 7 bases. V shed 6 bases and J 1 base; nucleotides not matched to a gene: 5. In germline, CDR1 is MNHEY, CDR2 SVGEGT. The CDR3 has 15 amino acids. As DNA, the CDR3 is TGTGCCAGCAGCTCCAACAGGGGGAACACCGGGGAGCTGTTTTTT. Translation gives CASSSNRGNTGELFF.

With respect to this clone: Compared with germline, one end of the junction differs, possibly owing to a read error. This chain links TRBV9 with TRBJ2-7; D might be TRBD2 (7 bases). The germline gives CDR1 SGDLS, CDR2 YYNGEE. This CDR3 is 14 amino acids long. The CDR3 loop reads CASSGGGGSYEQYF. The CDR3 DNA reads TGCGCCAGCAGCGGAGGGGGGGGTTCCTACGAGCAGTACTTC. Variable domain in full (rest from reference TRBV9 and TRBJ2-7): DSGVTQTPKHLITATGQRVTLRCSPRSGDLSVYWYQQSLDQGLQFLIQYYNGEERAKGNILERFSAQQFPDLHSELNLSSLELGDSALYFCASSGGGGSYEQYFGPGTRLTVT.

V gene TRBV6-4 combines with J gene TRBJ1-5, with 9 bases matching TRBD1. CDR1 is MRHNA and CDR2 is SNTAGT in the germline V gene. V trimming: 0 bases; J trimming: 3 bases; junction bases outside the gene matches: 12. There are 19 residues in the CDR3. CDR3 amino acids: CASSDSESPGTGSNQPQHF. The DNA for the CDR3 is TGTGCCAGCAGTGACTCGGAAAGTCCCGGGACAGGGTCCAATCAGCCCCAGCATTTT.

The CDR3 DNA is TGTGCCAGCAGTTTAACTCGGGGGAATCAGCCCCAGCATTTT. It codes for CASSLTRGNQPQHF. This sequence joins TRBV28 and TRBJ1-5; perhaps TRBD1 as D (5 bases). The V gene's germline CDR1 is MDHEN and CDR2 SYDVKM. Trimming removed 2 bases from V and 4 bases from J, with 9 bases in between. This CDR3 region has 14 residues.

The chain combines TRBV6-6 with TRBJ1-5; D is possibly TRBD1 (6 bases). CDR1 MNHNY and CDR2 SVGAGI come from the germline V gene (reference sequence). V lost 6 bases, J lost 6 bases, and 15 bases lay in between. This CDR3 has 14 residues. CDR3 residues: CASSRGGAGQPQHF. The CDR3 bases are TGTGCCAGCAGCCGTGGGGGGGCTGGTCAGCCCCAGCATTTT.

The chain carries TRBV5-4 and TRBJ1-2; 12 nucleotides align to TRBD1. Trimming cost V 4 bases and J 4 bases; bases outside gene matches: 8. The CDR3 has 16 residues. Germline values: CDR1 SGHNT, CDR2 YYREEE (reference sequence). DNA for the CDR3: TGTGCCAGCAGCCCCCGGGACAGGGGGCCGGGCTATGGCTACACCTTC. Translated: CASSPRDRGPGYGYTF.